This T cell receptor beta chain is drawn from a study of T cells in Graves' hyperthyroidism and ophthalmopathy. Study overall: Prior to any treatment, at the point of initial diagnosis, peripheral blood was collected.

Amplification yielded TCR beta CDR3 regions, with RNA transcripts as the source. The study used the HTBI primer set for a first-round RT-PCR of the TCR CDR3. One entry per CDR3 protein results from TCRdb running MiXCR on the multiplex PCR reads. The data contain 95,000 to 110,000 distinct CDR3 sequences, roughly 15% of them singletons. This sample holds PBMCs from roughly 10 ml fresh peripheral blood. V was cut by 4 bases and J by 4 bases, with 13 bases left in between. The CDR3 spans 13 residues. CDR1 SQVTM and CDR2 ANQGSEA come from the germline V gene. This clonotype was observed at least ten times.

The chain recombines TRBV29-1 with TRBJ2-5; D call uncertain. This clonotype originated in a woman in her fifties or sixties with Graves' hyperthyroidism. Sequenced material: blood. CDR3 nucleotides: TGCAGCGTTGCTTCCGGGTTGGGAGAGACCCAGTACTTC. Its protein product is CSVASGLGETQYF.